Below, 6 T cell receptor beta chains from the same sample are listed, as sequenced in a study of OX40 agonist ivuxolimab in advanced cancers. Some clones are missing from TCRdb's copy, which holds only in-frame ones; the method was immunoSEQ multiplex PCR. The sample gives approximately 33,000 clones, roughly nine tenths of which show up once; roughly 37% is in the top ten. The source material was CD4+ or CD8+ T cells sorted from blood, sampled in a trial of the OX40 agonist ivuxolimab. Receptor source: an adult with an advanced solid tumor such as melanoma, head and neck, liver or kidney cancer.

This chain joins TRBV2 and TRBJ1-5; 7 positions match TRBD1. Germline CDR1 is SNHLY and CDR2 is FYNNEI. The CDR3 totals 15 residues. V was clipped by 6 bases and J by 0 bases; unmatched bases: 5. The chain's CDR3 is CASRPGTDSNQPQHF. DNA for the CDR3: TGTGCCAGCAGGCCTGGGACAGATAGCAATCAGCCCCAGCATTTT.

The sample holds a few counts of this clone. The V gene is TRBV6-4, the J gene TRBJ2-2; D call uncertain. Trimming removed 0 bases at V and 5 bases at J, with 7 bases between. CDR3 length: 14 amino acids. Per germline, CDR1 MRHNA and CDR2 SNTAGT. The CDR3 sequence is CASSDSVGTGELFF. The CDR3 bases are TGTGCCAGCAGTGACTCCGTAGGGACCGGGGAGCTGTTTTTT.

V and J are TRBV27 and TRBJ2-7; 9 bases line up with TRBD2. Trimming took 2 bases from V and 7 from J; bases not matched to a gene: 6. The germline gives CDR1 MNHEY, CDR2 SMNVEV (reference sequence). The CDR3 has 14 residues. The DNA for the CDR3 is TGTGCCAGCAGTTTAGCGGGAGGGCCTAGAGAGCAGTACTTC. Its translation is CASSLAGGPREQYF.

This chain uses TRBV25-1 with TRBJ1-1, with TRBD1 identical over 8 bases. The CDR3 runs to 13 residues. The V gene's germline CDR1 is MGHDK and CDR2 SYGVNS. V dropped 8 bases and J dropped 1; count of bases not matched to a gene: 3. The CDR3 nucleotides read TGTGCCAGCTTTGACAGGGGGAACACTGAAGCTTTCTTT. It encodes CASFDRGNTEAFF.

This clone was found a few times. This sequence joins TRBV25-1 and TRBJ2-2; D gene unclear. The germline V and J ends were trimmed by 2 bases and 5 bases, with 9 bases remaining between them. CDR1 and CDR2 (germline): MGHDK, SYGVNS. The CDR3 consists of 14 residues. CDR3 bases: TGTGCCAGCAGTGAAAGTTGGGAAACCGGGGAGCTGTTTTTT. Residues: CASSESWETGELFF.

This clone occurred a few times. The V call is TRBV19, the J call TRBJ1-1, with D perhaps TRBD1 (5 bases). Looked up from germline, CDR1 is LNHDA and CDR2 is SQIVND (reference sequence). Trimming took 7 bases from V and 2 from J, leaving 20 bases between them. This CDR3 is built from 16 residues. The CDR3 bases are TGTGCCAGTACCCCGACCGGGGGAGGCAGAAACACTGAAGCTTTCTTT. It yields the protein CASTPTGGGRNTEAFF. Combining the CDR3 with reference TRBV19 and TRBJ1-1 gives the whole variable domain DGGITQSPKYLFRKEGQNVTLSCEQNLNHDAMYWYRQDPGQGLRLIYYSQIVNDFQKGDIAEGYSVSREKKESFPLTVTSAQKNPTAFYLCASTPTGGGRNTEAFFGQGTRLTVV.